This TCR beta chain is from a study of blood T cell repertoires in COVID-19. Turning to the study itself: Italy, Spain and the United States were the sources of the convalescent and acute COVID-19 samples. In each case, the material was cDNA or gDNA derived from T cells, B-cell-depleted T cells, or PBMCs.

The CDR3 contains 15 residues. Germline V gives CDR1 SEHNR, CDR2 FQNEAQ (reference sequence). With 0 bases removed from V and 0 bases from J, the gap between germline ends came to 8 bases. In the original workflow: Cell counts per sample came from amplifying reference gene primers. Libraries were prepared by immunoSEQ multiplex PCR; TCRdb keeps only in-frame clonotypes and omits some of them. The V and J calls and clone size are taken from that table; D and trimming were inferred from the DNA. Of some 300,000 clones listed, approximately 90% are singletons. This rearrangement joins TRBV7-9 to TRBJ1-2; D is possibly TRBD1 (5 bases). The sequenced sample was peripheral blood. The sequence was obtained from a woman in her thirties who had recovered from COVID-19. The chain's CDR3 is CASSLAGASNYGYTF. In DNA, the CDR3 is TGTGCCAGCAGCTTAGCAGGGGCTTCTAACTATGGCTACACCTTC.